These T cell receptor beta chains were read from a single sample in a study of immune heterogeneity within non-small cell lung tumors. TCRdb re-analysed the multiplex PCR reads in MiXCR, keeping a single row per CDR3 protein. The sample contains around 20,000 distinct CDR3 sequences, roughly 30% of which appear only once. Sequencing was carried out using lung tumor tissue. The receptors originated from a man aged 35-49 years with non-small cell lung cancer. CDR3s include the opening cysteine and the closing phenylalanine or tryptophan. Clone sizes are given selectively: once, few, many, or a class where the clone is expanded.

V	size	J	CDR3
TRBV27	many	TRBJ2-1	CASSIGTSLGGQFF
TRBV14	-	TRBJ2-7	CASSQRRTELYF
TRBV11-2	-	TRBJ2-7	CASSLGLASSSYEQYF
TRBV30	few	TRBJ1-4	CAWSVFGTPTNEKLFF
TRBV18	-	TRBJ1-6	CASSPGVNNSPLHF
TRBV5-5	-	TRBJ2-1	CASSPNYNEQFF
TRBV9	few	TRBJ1-6	CASSSSMDSPLHF
TRBV10-3	few	TRBJ1-5	CAISGPGNSNQPQHF
TRBV6-2/TRBV6-3	many	TRBJ1-1	CASSYSGQGGTEAFF
TRBV7-8	few	TRBJ2-1	CASSLARGRGHEQFF